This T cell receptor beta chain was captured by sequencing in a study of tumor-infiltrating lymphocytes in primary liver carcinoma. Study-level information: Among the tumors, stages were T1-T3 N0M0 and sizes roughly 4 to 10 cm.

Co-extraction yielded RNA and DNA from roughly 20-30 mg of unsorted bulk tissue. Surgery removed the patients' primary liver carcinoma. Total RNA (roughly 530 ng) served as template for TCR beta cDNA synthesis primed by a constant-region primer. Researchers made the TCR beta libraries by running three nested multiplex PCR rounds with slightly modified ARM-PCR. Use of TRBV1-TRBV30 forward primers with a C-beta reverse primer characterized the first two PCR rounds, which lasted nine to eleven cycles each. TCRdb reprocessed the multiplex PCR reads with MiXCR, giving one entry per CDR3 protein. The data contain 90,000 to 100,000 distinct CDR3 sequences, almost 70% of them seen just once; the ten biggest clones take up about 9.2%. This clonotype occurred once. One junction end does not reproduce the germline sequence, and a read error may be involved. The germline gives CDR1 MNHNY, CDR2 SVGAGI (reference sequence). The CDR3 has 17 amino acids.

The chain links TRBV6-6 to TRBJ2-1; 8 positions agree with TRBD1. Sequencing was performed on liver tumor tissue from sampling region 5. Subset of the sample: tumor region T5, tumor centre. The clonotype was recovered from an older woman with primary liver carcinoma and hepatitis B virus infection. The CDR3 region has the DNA TGTGCGAGCAGTTATATGGCAGGGGGCTCGCCCTACAATGAGCAGTTCTTC. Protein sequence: CASSYMAGGSPYNEQFF.